This TCR beta chain came from a study of blood T cell repertoires in COVID-19. V trimming: 4 bases; J trimming: 0 bases; junction bases outside the gene matches: 8. In germline, CDR1 is SGHAT, CDR2 FQNNGV. The CDR3 totals 17 residues. Assay used: immunoSEQ multiplex PCR; TCRdb lists only in-frame clones, some missing. The sample shows 150,000 or so clones, approximately 70% of them seen only once. The sequence came from a woman between 65 and 79 years old with acute or convalescent COVID-19. The specimen was peripheral blood. This chain uses TRBV11-2 with TRBJ1-1; 10 bases are shared with TRBD1. The CDR3, as DNA: TGTGCCAGCAGCTCCTCCGGGACAGGGGAGTTGAACACTGAAGCTTTCTTT. Amino acid sequence: CASSSSGTGELNTEAFF. The entire variable domain, with the rest obtained from reference TRBV11-2 and TRBJ1-1, is as follows: EAGVAQSPRYKIIEKRQSVAFWCNPISGHATLYWYQQILGQGPKLLIQFQNNGVVDDSQLPKDRFSAERLKGVDSTLKIQPAKLEDSAVYLCASSSSGTGELNTEAFFGQGTRLTVV.